These 23 T cell receptor beta chains share one sample of origin, sequenced in a study of shared clonotypes between healthy human individuals. Positive CCR7 selection of CD45RO-negative cells yielded the naive CD8 cells, and terminally differentiated effector memory CD45RA+ cells were excluded. This table comes from immunoSEQ multiplex PCR, and its TCRdb copy is limited to in-frame clones, with some not included. Here the sample spans roughly 2.1 million clones, approximately 94% being singletons. The sample consisted of naive CD8+ T cells from PBMCs. These receptors all stem from a man aged 18-30 years in good health. Some clones in this sample may be carry-over from other donors' samples.

This sequence joins TRBV19 and TRBJ2-1; 8 bases map to TRBD2. CDR1 and CDR2 (germline): LNHDA, SQIVND (reference sequence). V was pared by 7 bases and J by 1 base, with 6 bases of the junction left unmatched. The CDR3 runs to 15 residues. The CDR3 spells CASTLGLESYNEQFF. Written as DNA, the CDR3 is TGTGCCAGTACCTTGGGACTAGAGTCCTACAATGAGCAGTTCTTC.

J is TRBJ1-4 and V is TRBV27, with D maybe TRBD1 (5 bases). The CDR3 runs 17 residues. The germline V gene has CDR1 MNHEY and CDR2 SMNVEV (reference sequence). Trimming pared 4 bases from V and 12 bases from J, leaving 27 bases between. The CDR3 sequence: CASSSYRPTGGNGELFF. The CDR3 DNA sequence: TGTGCCAGCAGTTCTTATCGGCCAACTGGGGGGAATGGAGAACTGTTTTTT.

The chain joins TRBV19 to TRBJ2-2; D unclear. Germline V gives CDR1 LNHDA, CDR2 SQIVND (reference sequence). V lost 5 bases, J lost 4 bases, and 17 bases lay in between. CDR3 length: 16 amino acids. The CDR3 sequence: CASSAPAWMFTGELFF. The CDR3 nucleotides read TGTGCCAGTAGTGCCCCCGCGTGGATGTTCACCGGGGAGCTGTTTTTT.

The genes are TRBV5-4 and TRBJ1-2, with no clear D. Germline lookup yields CDR1 SGHNT and CDR2 YYREEE (reference sequence). The CDR3 runs to 14 residues. The V gene lost 2 bases and the J gene lost 8 bases, with 16 bases spanning the gap. CDR3 DNA: TGTGCCAGCAGCTTAGCTGGCCTTCTTCAAGGCTACACCTTC. It codes for CASSLAGLLQGYTF.

This clone was seen once. The chain is built from TRBV7-9 and TRBJ2-3, with 7 bases identical to TRBD2. After removal of 5 bases from V and 4 bases from J, the junction contained 12 bases not matched to a gene. From germline, CDR1 is SEHNR and CDR2 FQNEAQ (reference sequence). The CDR3 runs to 16 residues. CDR3 loop: CASSPRGGAGADTQYF. The CDR3 coding sequence is TGTGCCAGCAGCCCCCGGGGAGGGGCCGGTGCAGATACGCAGTATTTT.

V gene TRBV29-1 combines with J gene TRBJ2-7, with D possibly matching TRBD1 (5 bases). The CDR3 runs to 12 residues. Trimming removed 6 bases at V and 0 bases at J, with 9 bases between. In germline, CDR1 is SQVTM, CDR2 ANQGSEA. The CDR3 DNA follows: TGCAGCGTGGAACAGGACTCCTACGAGCAGTACTTC. Amino acids: CSVEQDSYEQYF.

This chain uses TRBV28 with TRBJ2-3; 11 bases map to TRBD2. The germline gives CDR1 MDHEN, CDR2 SYDVKM. V was pared by 3 bases and J by 5 bases, with 13 bases of the junction left unmatched. The CDR3 contains 18 residues. The CDR3 sequence is CASSLRASGRRRKDTQYF. The CDR3 DNA reads TGTGCCAGCAGTTTGAGGGCTAGCGGGAGGCGACGGAAAGATACGCAGTATTTT. Drawing the rest from reference TRBV28 and TRBJ2-3, the complete variable domain is DVKVTQSSRYLVKRTGEKVFLECVQDMDHENMFWYRQDPGLGLRLIYFSYDVKMKEKGDIPEGYSVSREKKERFSLILESASTNQTSMYLCASSLRASGRRRKDTQYFGPGTRLTVL.

The V gene is TRBV5-1, the J gene TRBJ1-1, with a possible D match to TRBD1 (5 bases). This CDR3 is built from 15 residues. Trimming cost V 4 bases and J 1 base, with 14 bases left between them. Germline V gene lookup returns CDR1 SGHRS and CDR2 YFSETQ. The CDR3 loop reads CASSALDGTNTEAFF. As DNA, the CDR3 is TGCGCCAGCAGCGCTTTGGACGGGACGAACACTGAAGCTTTCTTT.

The chain recombines TRBV19 with TRBJ2-5, with D maybe TRBD1 (5 bases). The CDR3 extends over 14 amino acids. The V gene lost 5 bases and the J gene lost 3 bases, with 13 bases spanning the gap. Germline CDR1 reads LNHDA; CDR2 reads SQIVND (reference sequence). DNA for the CDR3: TGTGCCAGTAGTGCCAGGGTTCACGAAGAGACCCAGTACTTC. Amino acid sequence: CASSARVHEETQYF.

V gene TRBV30 combines with J gene TRBJ1-2, with TRBD1 as a possible D gene (5 bases). Germline V lookup: CDR1 GTSNPN, CDR2 SVGIG (reference sequence). Trimming stripped 0 bases from V and 8 bases from J, with 13 bases between. The CDR3 is made up of 13 amino acids. CDR3 protein: CAWSVSSRGGYTF. DNA for the CDR3: TGTGCCTGGAGTGTAAGCTCCCGGGGGGGCTACACCTTC.

The chain couples TRBV7-9 to TRBJ2-7; the D is unclear. The CDR3 sequence is 13 residues long. The ends were cut back, 5 bases at V and 5 bases at J, with 13 bases in the middle. Per the germline V gene, CDR1 is SEHNR and CDR2 is FQNEAQ (reference sequence). CDR3 amino acids: CASSPSGVDEQYF. The CDR3 DNA reads TGTGCCAGCAGCCCATCGGGTGTAGACGAGCAGTACTTC.

The chain links TRBV27 to TRBJ2-7; D gene ambiguous. V dropped 6 bases and J dropped 6 bases, with 15 bases sitting between them. There are 13 residues in the CDR3. Germline values: CDR1 MNHEY, CDR2 SMNVEV (reference sequence). The CDR3 sequence is CASRTGLGGEQYF. The CDR3 DNA reads TGTGCCAGCAGGACCGGATTAGGCGGCGAGCAGTACTTC.

J is TRBJ2-2 and V is TRBV6-5; 7 nucleotides agree with TRBD1. V was pared by 2 bases and J by 3 bases, with 6 bases of the junction left unmatched. The germline CDR1 and CDR2 sequences are MNHEY and SVGAGI. The length of the CDR3 is 16 residues. The CDR3 nucleotides are TGTGCCAGCAGTTACCCGGGACAGTGGGACACCGGGGAGCTGTTTTTT. It yields the protein CASSYPGQWDTGELFF.

The J gene is TRBJ2-2, the V gene TRBV7-9; 11 nucleotides line up with TRBD1. The CDR3 length is 16 residues. Germline V CDR1 and CDR2: SEHNR, FQNEAQ (reference sequence). Trimming at V came to 4 bases and at J to 4 bases, leaving 5 bases not matched to a gene. The CDR3 DNA follows: TGTGCCAGCAGCTCAGGGGACAGGGGGATCACCGGGGAGCTGTTTTTT. Amino acid sequence: CASSSGDRGITGELFF.

The chain employs TRBV5-5 and TRBJ2-5; 8 bases align to TRBD1. Trimming removed 4 bases from V and 5 bases from J; junction bases left unmatched: 10. In germline, CDR1 is SGHKS, CDR2 YYEKEE (reference sequence). CDR3 length: 15 residues. CDR3 in amino acids: CASSDPGQGVETQYF. The CDR3 DNA is TGTGCCAGCAGCGATCCAGGACAGGGAGTCGAGACCCAGTACTTC. The full variable domain, with the rest looked up from reference TRBV5-5 and TRBJ2-5, is DAGVTQSPTHLIKTRGQQVTLRCSPISGHKSVSWYQQVLGQGPQFIFQYYEKEERGRGNFPDRFSARQFPNYSSELNVNALLLGDSALYLCASSDPGQGVETQYFGPGTRLLVL.

The V call is TRBV4-1, the J call TRBJ1-1; a possible D gene is TRBD1 (5 bases). Trimming cost V 0 bases and J 4 bases, with 9 bases left between them. Germline V gives CDR1 MGHRA, CDR2 YSYEKL. This CDR3 contains 14 residues. CDR3 loop: CASSQDQGLTEAFF. Written as DNA, the CDR3 is TGCGCCAGCAGCCAAGACCAGGGCCTCACTGAAGCTTTCTTT.

This clone was counted between two and nine times. This chain links TRBV28 with TRBJ1-1; perhaps TRBD1 as D (6 bases). The CDR3 is 14 amino acids. The V end was cut by 4 bases, the J end by 1 base, with 10 bases between. Per the germline V gene, CDR1 is MDHEN and CDR2 is SYDVKM. DNA for the CDR3: TGTGCCAGCAGTTCCGGGACATCGAACACTGAAGCTTTCTTT. Its translation is CASSSGTSNTEAFF.

CDR3: CASRHEVGGPETQYF. CDR3 sequence (DNA): TGTGCCAGCAGGCACGAGGTCGGGGGGCCGGAGACCCAGTACTTC. The gene calls are TRBV6-5 and TRBJ2-5; tentatively, D is TRBD2 (7 bases). This CDR3 region has 15 residues. The germline gives CDR1 MNHEY, CDR2 SVGAGI. V was clipped by 6 bases and J by 5 bases, with 19 bases between them.

For this clone: Distinct nucleotide sequences in the sample also encode this CDR3. The chain employs TRBV7-6 and TRBJ2-1, with D hard to call. CDR3 length equals 14 residues. The V and J ends lost 2 bases and 1 base respectively, with 6 bases between them. Germline CDR1 SGHVS, CDR2 FNYEAQ. The DNA for the CDR3 is TGTGCCAGCAGCTTAACAGATTCCTACAATGAGCAGTTCTTC. Translated: CASSLTDSYNEQFF.

This clone appeared once. The chain carries TRBV7-3 and TRBJ1-2; TRBD1 aligns across 7 bases. The CDR3 totals 14 residues. V lost 5 bases, J lost 5 bases, and 8 bases stayed unmatched. CDR1 and CDR2 from the germline V gene are SGHTA and FQGTGA. CDR3 loop: CASSRRDSRYGYTF. DNA of the CDR3: TGTGCCAGCAGCCGTAGGGACAGTCGATATGGCTACACCTTC.

This clone was recorded only once. This chain joins TRBV4-1 and TRBJ2-7; D possibly corresponds to TRBD2 (6 bases). Germline assignment: CDR1 MGHRA and CDR2 YSYEKL. Deletions cut 2 bases from V and 0 bases from J, with 17 bases between. The CDR3 loop spans 17 amino acids. The CDR3 protein is CASSQKALDSGSYEQYF. The CDR3 nucleotides read TGCGCCAGCAGCCAAAAGGCCCTTGATAGCGGCTCCTACGAGCAGTACTTC.

Only one count was recorded for this clone. The chain couples TRBV29-1 to TRBJ1-2; D unresolved. The CDR3 is 15 residues long. Germline V lookup: CDR1 SQVTM, CDR2 ANQGSEA. Trimming cost V 5 bases and J 7 bases, with 23 bases left between them. Here the CDR3 reads CSVPLRPAGYSGYTF. In DNA, the CDR3 is TGCAGCGTTCCTCTAAGACCCGCAGGTTATAGTGGCTACACCTTC.

The chain employs TRBV6-5 and TRBJ1-3; D gene unclear. From germline, CDR1 is MNHEY and CDR2 SVGAGI. Trimming pared 0 bases from V and 4 bases from J, leaving 13 bases between. The CDR3 spans 16 residues. CDR3 sequence (DNA): TGTGCCAGCAGTTACTCAATGGGTAGTGCGGGAAACACCATATATTTT. Its protein is CASSYSMGSAGNTIYF.